This TCR beta chain originates from a study of T-cell reconstitution after alpha-beta-depleted transplantation in children. Broader study findings: Alpha-beta T cells present about two months after transplant were reported to originate from several hundred expanded graft clones. It was surviving recipient T cells and thymic progenitors that gave some patients high TCRbeta diversity at day 60. T-cell counts and diversity at one year following transplant were attributed mainly to newly produced T cells.

This clonotype was found many times. No antigen is known for it. Unique molecular identifiers tagged the TCRbeta library. TCRdb passed the PCR reads through MiXCR, listing each CDR3 protein once. The data show about 200,000 distinct CDR3 sequences, 5.5% to 7% seen once. The V gene end was trimmed by 6 bases and the J gene end by 1 base; junction bases not matched to a gene: 4. The CDR3 is 15 residues long. Germline CDR1 LNHNV, CDR2 YYDKDF (reference sequence). This specimen consisted of PBMCs, obtained before TCRalphabeta/CD19-depleted stem cell transplant. This rearrangement joins TRBV15 to TRBJ1-4, with 8 bases that match TRBD1. This receptor was taken from a boy younger than 10 with acute lymphoblastic leukemia, due to receive a stem cell transplant. CDR3 nucleotide sequence: TGTGCCACCAGTCAGGACAGGGTAACTAATGAAAAACTGTTTTTT. Translating it yields CATSQDRVTNEKLFF.